This is a list of T cell receptor beta chains from one sample in a study of OX40 agonist ivuxolimab in advanced cancers. Assay used: immunoSEQ multiplex PCR; TCRdb lists only in-frame clones, some missing. The sample holds over 40,000 clones, 80% to 85% seen once. The sequences come from CD4+ or CD8+ T cells sorted from blood, collected in a trial of the OX40 agonist ivuxolimab. Receptor source: an adult with an advanced solid tumor such as melanoma, head and neck, liver or kidney cancer. CDR3s include the opening cysteine and the closing phenylalanine or tryptophan. A D gene is named only where the DNA matches it firmly. A row's size may be missing; if present it is once, few, many or a size class.

d_call	cdr3_length	clone_size	v_call	j_call	cdr3_aa	cdr3_nt
-	15	-	TRBV28	TRBJ1-3	CASSNVGGSGNTIYF	TGTGCCAGCAGTAATGTAGGGGGCTCTGGAAACACCATATATTTT
TRBD1	15	-	TRBV25-1	TRBJ2-5	CASSSYRGQQETQYF	TGTGCCAGCAGTTCATATCGGGGACAGCAAGAGACCCAGTACTTC
-	16	-	TRBV15	TRBJ1-1	CATSRDPRRGRAEAFF	TGTGCCACCAGCAGAGATCCCAGAAGGGGCCGCGCTGAAGCTTTCTTT
TRBD1	15	-	TRBV6-6	TRBJ1-5	CASSSKQGSNQPQHF	TGTGCCAGCAGTTCGAAACAGGGGAGCAATCAGCCCCAGCATTTT
-	11	-	TRBV6-5	TRBJ2-7	CASSYSGEQYF	TGTGCCAGCAGTTACTCGGGTGAGCAGTACTTC
TRBD1	16	-	TRBV10-3	TRBJ1-2	CAIRIDRGEANYGYTF	TGTGCCATCAGGATAGACAGGGGCGAAGCTAACTATGGCTACACCTTC
TRBD2	15	-	TRBV5-1	TRBJ2-2	CASSSGRANTGELFF	TGCGCCAGCAGCTCTGGGAGGGCGAACACCGGGGAGCTGTTTTTT
-	14	-	TRBV5-6	TRBJ1-6	CASSRLIANSPLHF	TGTGCCAGCAGCCGCCTGATAGCGAATTCACCCCTCCACTTT
TRBD2	17	once	TRBV7-8	TRBJ2-3	CASSLGPRSGGTDTQYF	TGTGCCAGCAGCTTAGGGCCTAGGTCGGGGGGTACAGATACGCAGTATTTT
TRBD1	14	-	TRBV10-3	TRBJ2-3	CAVRQGQDTDTQYF	TGTGCCGTTCGACAGGGGCAGGACACAGATACGCAGTATTTT
TRBD2	15	-	TRBV7-2	TRBJ2-7	CASSLGSGSSYEQYF	TGTGCCAGCAGCTTAGGTAGCGGGAGTTCCTACGAGCAGTACTTC
TRBD2	15	once	TRBV28	TRBJ2-5	CASSFRGLAEETQYF	TGTGCCAGCAGTTTCCGAGGACTAGCGGAAGAGACCCAGTACTTC
-	16	-	TRBV4-3	TRBJ2-7	CASSQDLAEQGHEQYF	TGCGCCAGCAGCCAAGACCTTGCTGAACAGGGTCACGAGCAGTACTTC
TRBD1	17	-	TRBV7-8	TRBJ1-2	CASSLSLGEGQVYGYTF	TGTGCCAGCAGCTTGTCCCTAGGGGAGGGACAGGTCTATGGCTACACCTTC
-	15	-	TRBV5-1	TRBJ2-7	CASSLAAGATYEQYF	TGCGCCAGCAGCTTGGCGGCGGGGGCTACCTACGAGCAGTACTTC